These 16 T cell receptor beta chains originate from one sample sequenced in a study of beta chain features in type 1 diabetes. Overall study findings and caveats: TCRB CDR3s from Type 1 diabetes patients were moderately but significantly shorter in all four CD4+ subsets.

Expressed TCRB transcripts got sequenced, as all isolated RNA was reverse transcribed. The method was immunoSEQ multiplex PCR; TCRdb's version includes in-frame clones alone and lacks a portion of them. Here the sample spans some 240,000 clones, roughly 16% being singletons. These receptors have no identified antigens. The sequenced material came from naive CD4+ T cells from blood. These receptors came from a man between 25 and 39 years old with type 1 diabetes.

In this sample, this clone turned up a few times. The V gene is TRBV29-1, the J gene TRBJ2-1; unclear D gene. V was pared by 4 bases and J by 0 bases, with 16 bases between. CDR1 is SQVTM and CDR2 is ANQGSEA in the germline V gene. This CDR3 has 16 residues. CDR3 region: CSVGYLGTRSYNEQFF. CDR3 coding DNA: TGCAGCGTTGGCTATCTTGGAACGCGCTCCTACAATGAGCAGTTCTTC.

This clone was counted between two and nine times. The V and J genes are TRBV9 and TRBJ2-3; D uncertain. Germline CDR1 and CDR2: SGDLS and YYNGEE. The length of the CDR3 is 13 residues. Deletions cut 0 bases from V and 2 bases from J, with 4 bases between. CDR3 bases: TGTGCCAGCAGCGTAGAGCTCACAGATACGCAGTATTTT. Translated, it gives CASSVELTDTQYF. Full variable domain (missing parts from reference TRBV9 and TRBJ2-3): DSGVTQTPKHLITATGQRVTLRCSPRSGDLSVYWYQQSLDQGLQFLIQYYNGEERAKGNILERFSAQQFPDLHSELNLSSLELGDSALYFCASSVELTDTQYFGPGTRLTVL.

This clone was counted between two and nine times. The V and J genes are TRBV7-9 and TRBJ1-2; 9 bases align to TRBD1. Unmatched junction bases numbered 10, after V lost 4 bases and J lost 7 bases. This CDR3 has 15 residues. Germline V gene data show CDR1 as SEHNR and CDR2 as FQNEAQ (reference sequence). The CDR3 DNA is TGTGCCAGCAGCTCCCCGGGACAGGGATTTGGTGGCTACACCTTC. It specifies CASSSPGQGFGGYTF.

The chain uses TRBV29-1 and TRBJ2-6, with 7 bases fitting TRBD1. V was clipped by 2 bases and J by 3 bases; unmatched bases: 7. This CDR3 is built from 16 residues. The germline V gene encodes CDR1 SQVTM and CDR2 ANQGSEA. The CDR3 DNA reads TGCAGCGTTGAAAACAGGGGTGAGGGTGGGGCCAACGTCCTGACTTTC. Translated, it gives CSVENRGEGGANVLTF. Complete variable domain (other parts from reference TRBV29-1 and TRBJ2-6): SAVISQKPSRDICQRGTSLTIQCQVDSQVTMMFWYRQQPGQSLTLIATANQGSEATYESGFVIDKFPISRPNLTFSTLTVSNMSPEDSSIYLCSVENRGEGGANVLTFGAGSRLTVL.

This clone occurred a few times. The chain has TRBV19 and TRBJ1-5, with 7 bases lining up with TRBD1. The CDR3 contains 15 residues. V lost 9 bases and J lost 3; bases outside the gene matches: 11. Germline CDR1 reads LNHDA; CDR2 reads SQIVND (reference sequence). The CDR3 nucleotides are TGTGCCAGCCGGGGGTTTGACAGGGACAATCAGCCCCAGCATTTT. As protein: CASRGFDRDNQPQHF.

The sample holds one count of this clone. The chain links TRBV7-6 to TRBJ2-1; D perhaps matches TRBD1 (6 bases). The CDR3 is 17 residues long. V lost 2 bases and J lost 8, with 22 bases in between. Per the germline V gene, CDR1 is SGHVS and CDR2 is FNYEAQ. This chain's CDR3 is CASSLKFDRDNIYEQFF. The CDR3 bases are TGTGCCAGCAGCTTAAAATTCGACCGGGACAATATCTATGAGCAGTTCTTC.

This clone was seen only a few times. The chain is built from TRBV7-2 and TRBJ2-1; TRBD1 might be the D (5 bases). The CDR3 is made up of 14 amino acids. Germline V gene lookup returns CDR1 SGHTA and CDR2 FQGNSA. Deletions cut 4 bases from V and 9 bases from J, with 16 bases between. CDR3 residues: CASSSGQGWAEQFF. CDR3 in DNA: TGTGCCAGCAGCTCCGGGCAGGGTTGGGCTGAGCAGTTCTTC.

This clone was seen only a few times. The chain couples TRBV23-1 to TRBJ2-5, with D tentatively TRBD2 (6 bases). TRBV23-1 is an ORF, with its function uncertain. CDR3 length: 16 residues. The V and J ends lost 4 bases and 1 base respectively, with 16 bases between them. As DNA, the CDR3 is TGCGCCAGCAGTCGGGTCCTAGCGCGAACCCAAGAGACCCAGTACTTC. The encoded protein is CASSRVLARTQETQYF.

The chain has TRBV9 and TRBJ1-1; D gene unclear. CDR1 SGDLS and CDR2 YYNGEE come from the germline V gene. This CDR3 region has 13 residues. V was clipped by 4 bases and J by 1 base, with 8 bases between them. CDR3 protein: CASSSTTNTEAFF. In DNA form, the CDR3 reads TGTGCCAGCAGCTCCACAACGAACACTGAAGCTTTCTTT.

J is TRBJ2-7 and V is TRBV5-1; D not resolved. Per the germline V gene, CDR1 is SGHRS and CDR2 is YFSETQ. V lost 0 bases and J 3 bases, leaving 10 bases between the germline ends. CDR3 length: 14 residues. The CDR3 nucleotides are TGCGCCAGCAGCTTGGTGCCAGAAGACTACGAGCAGTACTTC. It codes for CASSLVPEDYEQYF.

This clone was seen only a few times. This rearrangement joins TRBV29-1 to TRBJ2-1; a possible D gene is TRBD1 (6 bases). This CDR3 contains 13 residues. Per the germline V gene, CDR1 is SQVTM and CDR2 is ANQGSEA. The V end lost 4 bases, the J end lost 4 bases, and 11 bases lay between the germline ends. The CDR3 coding sequence is TGCAGCGTTGGGGGGACACCTTACAATGAGCAGTTCTTC. It specifies CSVGGTPYNEQFF.

A few counts support this clone. The chain is built from TRBV29-1 and TRBJ1-1, with a weak D call TRBD1 (6 bases). Germline loops: CDR1 SQVTM, CDR2 ANQGSEA. The CDR3 runs 13 residues. V was cut by 6 bases and J by 0 bases, with 11 bases left in between. CDR3 protein: CSVEGGMNTEAFF. CDR3 bases: TGCAGCGTCGAGGGGGGCATGAACACTGAAGCTTTCTTT.

This clone has only a few counts. This chain links TRBV4-1 with TRBJ2-7; the D gene could be TRBD1 or TRBD2 (5 bases each). Germline CDR1 reads MGHRA; CDR2 reads YSYEKL. V gave up 1 base and J gave up 1 base, with 11 bases separating them. The CDR3 consists of 15 residues. For the CDR3, the DNA is TGCGCCAGCAGCCAAGCAGGGACCCTTTCCTACGAGCAGTACTTC. As protein: CASSQAGTLSYEQYF.

This rearrangement joins TRBV9 to TRBJ2-5, with 8 bases identical to TRBD2. The CDR3 spans 16 residues. Germline CDR1 reads SGDLS; CDR2 reads YYNGEE. The V gene end was trimmed by 0 bases and the J gene end by 5 bases; junction bases not matched to a gene: 9. The CDR3 DNA reads TGTGCCAGCAGCGTAGCTCAGGCGGGAGGCGATGAGACCCAGTACTTC. Amino acid sequence: CASSVAQAGGDETQYF.

This chain uses TRBV30 with TRBJ1-3; D unresolved. The germline V gene encodes CDR1 GTSNPN and CDR2 SVGIG (reference sequence). The length of the CDR3 is 10 residues. V shed 1 base and J shed 14 bases, with 9 bases lying between them. CDR3 nucleotides: TGTGCCTGGAGTGATGTATCCCTATATTTT. The encoded protein is CAWSDVSLYF. Using reference TRBV30 and TRBJ1-3 for the parts outside the CDR3, the full variable domain is SQTIHQWPATLVQPVGSPLSLECTVEGTSNPNLYWYRQAAGRGLQLLFYSVGIGQISSEVPQNLSASRPQDRQFILSSKKLLLSDSGFYLCAWSDVSLYFGEGSWLTVV.

The chain employs TRBV14 and TRBJ2-1; no clear D gene. V lost 7 bases and J 5 bases, leaving 12 bases between the germline ends. Looked up from germline, CDR1 is SGHDN and CDR2 is FVKESK. The CDR3 extends over 13 amino acids. CDR3 in amino acids: CASTPRGNNEQFF. The CDR3 DNA reads as TGTGCCAGCACCCCGAGAGGAAACAATGAGCAGTTCTTC.